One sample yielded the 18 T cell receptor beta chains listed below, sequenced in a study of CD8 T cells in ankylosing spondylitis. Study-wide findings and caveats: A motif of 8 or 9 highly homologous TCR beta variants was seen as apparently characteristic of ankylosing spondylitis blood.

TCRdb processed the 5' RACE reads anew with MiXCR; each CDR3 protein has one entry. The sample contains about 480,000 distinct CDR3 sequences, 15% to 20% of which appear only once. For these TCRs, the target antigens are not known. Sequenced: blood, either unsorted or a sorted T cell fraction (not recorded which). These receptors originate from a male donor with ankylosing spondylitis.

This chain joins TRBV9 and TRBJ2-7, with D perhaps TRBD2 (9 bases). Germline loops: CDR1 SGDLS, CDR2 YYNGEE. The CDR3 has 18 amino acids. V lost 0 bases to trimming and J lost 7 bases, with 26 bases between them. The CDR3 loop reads CASSVGTGTSRARGEQYF. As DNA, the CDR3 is TGTGCCAGCAGCGTAGGGACAGGGACTAGCAGGGCGAGGGGAGAGCAGTACTTC.

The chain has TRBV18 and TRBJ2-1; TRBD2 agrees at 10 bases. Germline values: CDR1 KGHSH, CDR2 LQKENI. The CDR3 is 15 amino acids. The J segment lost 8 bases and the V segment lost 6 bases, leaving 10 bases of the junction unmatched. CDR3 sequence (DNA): TGTGCCAGCTCTCCGAGGACTAGCGGTTACGATGAGCAGTTCTTC. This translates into CASSPRTSGYDEQFF.

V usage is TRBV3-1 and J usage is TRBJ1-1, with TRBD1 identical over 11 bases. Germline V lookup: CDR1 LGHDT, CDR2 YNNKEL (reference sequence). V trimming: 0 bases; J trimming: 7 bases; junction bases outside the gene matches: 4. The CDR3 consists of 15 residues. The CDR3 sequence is CASSQEDRGLNEAFF. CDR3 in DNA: TGTGCCAGCAGCCAAGAGGACAGGGGGCTGAATGAAGCTTTCTTT.

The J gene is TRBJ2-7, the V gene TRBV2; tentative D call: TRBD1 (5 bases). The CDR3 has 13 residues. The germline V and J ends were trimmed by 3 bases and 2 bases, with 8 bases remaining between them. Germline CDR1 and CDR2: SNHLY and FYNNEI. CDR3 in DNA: TGTGCCAGCAGTGAGGCAGGGACCTACGAGCAGTACTTC. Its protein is CASSEAGTYEQYF.

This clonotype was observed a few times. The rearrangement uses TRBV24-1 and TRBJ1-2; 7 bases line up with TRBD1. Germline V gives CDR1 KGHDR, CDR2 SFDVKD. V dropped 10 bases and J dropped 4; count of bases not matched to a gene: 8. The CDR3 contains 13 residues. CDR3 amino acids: CATEGQLTYGYTF. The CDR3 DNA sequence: TGTGCCACAGAGGGACAGCTTACCTATGGCTACACCTTC.

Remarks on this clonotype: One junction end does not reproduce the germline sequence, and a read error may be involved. As DNA, the CDR3 is TGTGCTAGCGGTTACGGACCCGGGACAGGACCAAAACGGAGCTCCTACAATGAGCAGTTCTTC. Protein sequence: CASGYGPGTGPKRSSYNEQFF. This chain uses TRBV12-5 with TRBJ2-1; 8 nucleotides agree with TRBD1. Germline V gives CDR1 LGHNT, CDR2 FRNRAP. The CDR3 loop spans 21 amino acids.

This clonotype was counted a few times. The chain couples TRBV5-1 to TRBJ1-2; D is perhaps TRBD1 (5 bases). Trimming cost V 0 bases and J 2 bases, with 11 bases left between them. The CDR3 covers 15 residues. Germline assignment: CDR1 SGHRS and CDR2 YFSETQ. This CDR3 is CASSLAQGWNYGYTF. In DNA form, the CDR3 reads TGCGCCAGCAGCTTGGCCCAGGGATGGAACTATGGCTACACCTTC. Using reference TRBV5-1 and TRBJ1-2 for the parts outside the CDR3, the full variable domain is KAGVTQTPRYLIKTRGQQVTLSCSPISGHRSVSWYQQTPGQGLQFLFEYFSETQRNKGNFPGRFSGRQFSNSRSEMNVSTLELGDSALYLCASSLAQGWNYGYTFGSGTRLTVV.

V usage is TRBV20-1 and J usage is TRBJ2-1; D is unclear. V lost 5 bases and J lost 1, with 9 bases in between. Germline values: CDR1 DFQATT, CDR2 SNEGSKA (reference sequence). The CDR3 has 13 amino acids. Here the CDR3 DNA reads TGCAGTGCTTCGACCCCATCCTACAATGAGCAGTTCTTC. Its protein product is CSASTPSYNEQFF.

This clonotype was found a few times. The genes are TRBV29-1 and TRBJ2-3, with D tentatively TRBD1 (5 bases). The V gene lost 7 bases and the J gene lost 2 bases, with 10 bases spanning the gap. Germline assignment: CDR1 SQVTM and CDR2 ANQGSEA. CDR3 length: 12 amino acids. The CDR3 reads CSGGFITDTQYF. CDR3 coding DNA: TGCAGCGGGGGCTTTATCACAGATACGCAGTATTTT.

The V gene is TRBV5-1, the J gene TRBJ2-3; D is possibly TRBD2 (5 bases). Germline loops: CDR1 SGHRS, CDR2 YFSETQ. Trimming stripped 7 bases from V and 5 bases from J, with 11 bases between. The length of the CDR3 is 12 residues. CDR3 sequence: CASHPEGDTQYF. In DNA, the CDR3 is TGCGCCAGCCACCCAGAGGGAGATACGCAGTATTTT.

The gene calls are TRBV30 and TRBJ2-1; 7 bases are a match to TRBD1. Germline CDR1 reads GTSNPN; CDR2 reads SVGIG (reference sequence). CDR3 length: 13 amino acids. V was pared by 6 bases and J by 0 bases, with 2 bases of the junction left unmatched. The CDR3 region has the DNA TGTGCCTGCTCAGGGGGCTCCTACAATGAGCAGTTCTTC. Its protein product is CACSGGSYNEQFF. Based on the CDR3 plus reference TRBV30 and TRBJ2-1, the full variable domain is SQTIHQWPATLVQPVGSPLSLECTVEGTSNPNLYWYRQAAGRGLQLLFYSVGIGQISSEVPQNLSASRPQDRQFILSSKKLLLSDSGFYLCACSGGSYNEQFFGPGTRLTVL.

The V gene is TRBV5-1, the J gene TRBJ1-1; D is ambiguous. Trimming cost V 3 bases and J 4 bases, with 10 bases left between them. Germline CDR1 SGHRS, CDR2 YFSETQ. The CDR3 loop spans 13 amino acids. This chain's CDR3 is CASSYGDVTEAFF. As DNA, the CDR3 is TGCGCCAGCAGCTACGGCGACGTCACTGAAGCTTTCTTT.

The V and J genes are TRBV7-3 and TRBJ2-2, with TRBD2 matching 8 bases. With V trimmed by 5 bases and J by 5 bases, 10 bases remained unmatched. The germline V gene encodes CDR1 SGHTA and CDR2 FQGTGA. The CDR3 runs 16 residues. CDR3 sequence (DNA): TGTGCCAGCAGCCTCAACCCAGCGGGAGTTACCGGGGAGCTGTTTTTT. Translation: CASSLNPAGVTGELFF.

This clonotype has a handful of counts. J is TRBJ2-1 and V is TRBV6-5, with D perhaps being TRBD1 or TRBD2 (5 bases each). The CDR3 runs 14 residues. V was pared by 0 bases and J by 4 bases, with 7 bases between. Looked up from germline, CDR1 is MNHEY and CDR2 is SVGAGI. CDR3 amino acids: CASSYSGDYNEQFF. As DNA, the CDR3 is TGTGCCAGCAGTTACTCGGGGGATTACAATGAGCAGTTCTTC.

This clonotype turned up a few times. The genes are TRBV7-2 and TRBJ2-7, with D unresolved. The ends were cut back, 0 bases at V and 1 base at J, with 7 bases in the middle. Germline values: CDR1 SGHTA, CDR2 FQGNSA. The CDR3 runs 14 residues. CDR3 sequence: CASSLAHVSYEQYF. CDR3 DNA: TGTGCCAGCAGCTTAGCGCATGTTTCCTACGAGCAGTACTTC. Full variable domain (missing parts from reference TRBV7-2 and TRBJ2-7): GAGVSQSPSNKVTEKGKDVELRCDPISGHTALYWYRQSLGQGLEFLIYFQGNSAPDKSGLPSDRFSAERTGGSVSTLTIQRTQQEDSAVYLCASSLAHVSYEQYFGPGTRLTVT.

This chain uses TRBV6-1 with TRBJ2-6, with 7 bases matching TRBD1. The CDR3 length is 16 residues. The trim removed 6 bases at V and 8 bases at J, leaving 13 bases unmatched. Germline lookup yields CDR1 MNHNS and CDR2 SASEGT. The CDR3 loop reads CASREWGAGGTNVLTF. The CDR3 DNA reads TGTGCCAGCAGAGAGTGGGGAGCAGGGGGTACCAACGTCCTGACTTTC.

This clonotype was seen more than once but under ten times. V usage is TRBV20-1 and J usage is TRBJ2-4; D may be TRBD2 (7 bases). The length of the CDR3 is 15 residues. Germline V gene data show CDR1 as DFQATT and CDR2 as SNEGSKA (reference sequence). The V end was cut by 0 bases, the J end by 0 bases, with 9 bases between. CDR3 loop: CSARDGGAAKNIQYF. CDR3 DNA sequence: TGCAGTGCTAGAGATGGGGGGGCAGCCAAAAACATTCAGTACTTC.

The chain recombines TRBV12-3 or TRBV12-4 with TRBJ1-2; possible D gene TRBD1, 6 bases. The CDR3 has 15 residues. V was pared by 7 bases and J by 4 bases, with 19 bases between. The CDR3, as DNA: TGTGCCAGCACTGCCTCCGGGGGGCAAGGCTATGGCTACACCTTC. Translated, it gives CASTASGGQGYGYTF.